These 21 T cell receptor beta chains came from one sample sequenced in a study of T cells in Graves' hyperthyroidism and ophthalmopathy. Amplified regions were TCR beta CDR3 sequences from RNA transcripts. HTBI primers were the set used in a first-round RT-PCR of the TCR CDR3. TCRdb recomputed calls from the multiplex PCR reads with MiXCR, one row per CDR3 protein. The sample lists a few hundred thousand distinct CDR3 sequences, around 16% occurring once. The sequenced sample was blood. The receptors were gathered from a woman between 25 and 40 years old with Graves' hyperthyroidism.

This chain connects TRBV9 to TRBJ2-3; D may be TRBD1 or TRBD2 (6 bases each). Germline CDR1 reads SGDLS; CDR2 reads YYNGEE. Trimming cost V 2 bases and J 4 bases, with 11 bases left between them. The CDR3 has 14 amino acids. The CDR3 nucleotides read TGTGCCAGCAGCGTTTCGGGGGCCGCAGATACGCAGTATTTT. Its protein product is CASSVSGAADTQYF.

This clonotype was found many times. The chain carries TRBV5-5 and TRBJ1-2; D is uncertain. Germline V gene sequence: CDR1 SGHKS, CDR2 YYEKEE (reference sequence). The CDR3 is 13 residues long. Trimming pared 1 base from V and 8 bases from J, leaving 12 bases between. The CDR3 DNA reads TGTGCCAGCAGCTTGCTTGGGGTCGGCGGCTACACCTTC. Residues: CASSLLGVGGYTF.

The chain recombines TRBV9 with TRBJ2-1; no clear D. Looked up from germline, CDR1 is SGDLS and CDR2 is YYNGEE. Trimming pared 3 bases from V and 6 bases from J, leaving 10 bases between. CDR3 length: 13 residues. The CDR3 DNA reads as TGTGCCAGCAGCGCCCAACTGACCAATGAGCAGTTCTTC. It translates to CASSAQLTNEQFF.

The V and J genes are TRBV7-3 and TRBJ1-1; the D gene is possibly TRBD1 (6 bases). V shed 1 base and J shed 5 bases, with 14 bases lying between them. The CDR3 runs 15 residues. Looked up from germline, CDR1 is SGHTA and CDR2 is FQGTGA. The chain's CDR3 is CASSLRATGLTEAFF. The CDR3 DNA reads TGTGCCAGCAGCTTAAGAGCTACAGGGTTGACTGAAGCTTTCTTT.

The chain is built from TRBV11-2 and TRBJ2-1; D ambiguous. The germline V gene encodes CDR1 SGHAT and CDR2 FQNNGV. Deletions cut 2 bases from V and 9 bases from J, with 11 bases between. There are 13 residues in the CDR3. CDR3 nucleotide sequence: TGTGCCAGCAGCTTAACTTATTCTAGTGAGCAGTTCTTC. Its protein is CASSLTYSSEQFF.

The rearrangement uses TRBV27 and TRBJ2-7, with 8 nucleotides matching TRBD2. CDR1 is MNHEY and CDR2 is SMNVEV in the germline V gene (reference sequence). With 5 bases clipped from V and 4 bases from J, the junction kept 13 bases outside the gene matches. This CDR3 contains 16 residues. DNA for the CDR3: TGTGCCAGCAGTACGGGACTAGTTATCTCCGTTTACGAGCAGTACTTC. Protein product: CASSTGLVISVYEQYF.

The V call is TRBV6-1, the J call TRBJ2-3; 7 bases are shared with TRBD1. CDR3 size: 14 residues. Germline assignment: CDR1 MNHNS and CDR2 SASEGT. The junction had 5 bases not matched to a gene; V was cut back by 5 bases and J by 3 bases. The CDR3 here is CASSQGVGTDTQYF. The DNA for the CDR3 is TGTGCCAGCAGTCAGGGGGTTGGTACAGATACGCAGTATTTT.

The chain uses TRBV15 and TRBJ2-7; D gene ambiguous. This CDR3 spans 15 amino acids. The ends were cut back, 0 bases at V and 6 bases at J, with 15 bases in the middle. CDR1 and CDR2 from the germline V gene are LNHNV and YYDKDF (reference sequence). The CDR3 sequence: CATSREREVRFEQYF. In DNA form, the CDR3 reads TGTGCCACCAGCAGAGAACGTGAGGTCAGGTTCGAGCAGTACTTC. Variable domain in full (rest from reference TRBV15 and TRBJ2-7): DAMVIQNPRYQVTQFGKPVTLSCSQTLNHNVMYWYQQKSSQAPKLLFHYYDKDFNNEADTPDNFQSRRPNTSFCFLDIRSPGLGDTAMYLCATSREREVRFEQYFGPGTRLTVT.

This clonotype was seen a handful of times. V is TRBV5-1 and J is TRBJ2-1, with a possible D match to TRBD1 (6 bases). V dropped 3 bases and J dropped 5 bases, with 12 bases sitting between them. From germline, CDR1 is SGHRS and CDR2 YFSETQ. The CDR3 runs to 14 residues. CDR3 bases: TGCGCCAGCAGCTGGGCAGGGGCGGACAATGAGCAGTTCTTC. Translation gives CASSWAGADNEQFF. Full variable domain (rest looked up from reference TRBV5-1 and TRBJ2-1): KAGVTQTPRYLIKTRGQQVTLSCSPISGHRSVSWYQQTPGQGLQFLFEYFSETQRNKGNFPGRFSGRQFSNSRSEMNVSTLELGDSALYLCASSWAGADNEQFFGPGTRLTVL.

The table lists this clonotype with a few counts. CDR3 in DNA: TGCAGTGCACGGACTAGCGGGAAATACAATGAGCAGTTCTTC. Its translation is CSARTSGKYNEQFF. The rearrangement joins TRBV20-1 to TRBJ2-1, with 12 nucleotides matching TRBD2. The CDR3 loop spans 14 amino acids. Germline CDR1 DFQATT, CDR2 SNEGSKA (reference sequence). With V trimmed by 6 bases and J by 4 bases, 4 bases remained unmatched.

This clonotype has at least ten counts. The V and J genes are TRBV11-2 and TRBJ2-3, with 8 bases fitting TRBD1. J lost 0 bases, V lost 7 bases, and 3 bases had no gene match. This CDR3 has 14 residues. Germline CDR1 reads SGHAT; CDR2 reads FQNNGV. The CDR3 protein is CASTDRGSTDTQYF. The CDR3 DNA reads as TGTGCCAGCACAGACAGGGGTAGCACAGATACGCAGTATTTT.

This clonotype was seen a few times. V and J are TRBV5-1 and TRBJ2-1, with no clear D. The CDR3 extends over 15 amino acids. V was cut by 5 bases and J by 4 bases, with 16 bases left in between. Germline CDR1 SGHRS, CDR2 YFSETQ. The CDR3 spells CASSLRSRTYNEQFF. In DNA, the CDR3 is TGCGCCAGCAGTTTGAGATCCCGAACATACAATGAGCAGTTCTTC. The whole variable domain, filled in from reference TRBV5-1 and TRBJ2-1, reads KAGVTQTPRYLIKTRGQQVTLSCSPISGHRSVSWYQQTPGQGLQFLFEYFSETQRNKGNFPGRFSGRQFSNSRSEMNVSTLELGDSALYLCASSLRSRTYNEQFFGPGTRLTVL.

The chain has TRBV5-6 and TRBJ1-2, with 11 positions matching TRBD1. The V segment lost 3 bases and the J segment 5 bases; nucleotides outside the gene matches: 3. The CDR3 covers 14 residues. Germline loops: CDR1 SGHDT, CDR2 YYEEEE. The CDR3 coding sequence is TGTGCCAGCAGCTACGGACAGGGGGCTTATGGCTACACCTTC. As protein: CASSYGQGAYGYTF.

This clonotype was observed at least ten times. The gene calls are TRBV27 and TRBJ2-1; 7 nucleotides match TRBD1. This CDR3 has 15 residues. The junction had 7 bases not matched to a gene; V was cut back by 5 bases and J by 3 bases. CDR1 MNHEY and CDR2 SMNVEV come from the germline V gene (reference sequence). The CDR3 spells CASSIGTESYNEQFF. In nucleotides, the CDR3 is TGTGCCAGCAGTATCGGGACAGAAAGCTACAATGAGCAGTTCTTC.

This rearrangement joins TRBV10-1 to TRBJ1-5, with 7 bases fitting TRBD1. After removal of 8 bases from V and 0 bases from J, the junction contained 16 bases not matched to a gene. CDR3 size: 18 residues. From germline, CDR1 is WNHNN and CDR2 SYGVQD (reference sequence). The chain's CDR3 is CASSPGQATPCSNQPQHF. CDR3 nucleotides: TGCGCCAGCTCTCCTGGACAGGCGACACCCTGTAGCAATCAGCCCCAGCATTTT.

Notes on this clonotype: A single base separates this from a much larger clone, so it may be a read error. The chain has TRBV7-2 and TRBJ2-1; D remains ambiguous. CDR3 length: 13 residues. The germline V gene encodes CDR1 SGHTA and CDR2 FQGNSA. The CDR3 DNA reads TGCGCCAGCAGCCTCAGACGGGCCGGTGAGCAGTTCTTC. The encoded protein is CASSLRRAGEQFF.

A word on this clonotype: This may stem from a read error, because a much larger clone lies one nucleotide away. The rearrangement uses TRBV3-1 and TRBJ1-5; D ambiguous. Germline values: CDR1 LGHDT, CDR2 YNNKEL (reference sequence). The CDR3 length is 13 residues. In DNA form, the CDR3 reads TGTGCCTGCAGCCACGTAGGGTATCAGCCCCAGCATTTT. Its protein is CACSHVGYQPQHF.

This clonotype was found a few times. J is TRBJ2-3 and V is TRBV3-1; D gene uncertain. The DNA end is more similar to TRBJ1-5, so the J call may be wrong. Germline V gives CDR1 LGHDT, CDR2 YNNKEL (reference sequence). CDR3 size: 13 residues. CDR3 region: CASSPSGTDTQHF. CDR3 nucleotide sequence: TGTGCCAGCAGCCCCTCCGGCACAGATACGCAGCATTTT.

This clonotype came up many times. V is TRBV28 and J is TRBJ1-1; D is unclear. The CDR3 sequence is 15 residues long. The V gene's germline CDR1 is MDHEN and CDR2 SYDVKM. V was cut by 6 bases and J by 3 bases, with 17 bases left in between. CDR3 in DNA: TGTGCCAGCAGCCCTTTGGGCTACCCGGACACTGAAGCTTTCTTT. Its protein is CASSPLGYPDTEAFF.

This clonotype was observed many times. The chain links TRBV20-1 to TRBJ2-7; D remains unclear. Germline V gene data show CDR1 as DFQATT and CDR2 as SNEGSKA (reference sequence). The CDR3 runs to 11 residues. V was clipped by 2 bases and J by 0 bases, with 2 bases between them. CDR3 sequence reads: CSARNSYEQYF. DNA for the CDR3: TGCAGTGCTAGAAACTCCTACGAGCAGTACTTC.

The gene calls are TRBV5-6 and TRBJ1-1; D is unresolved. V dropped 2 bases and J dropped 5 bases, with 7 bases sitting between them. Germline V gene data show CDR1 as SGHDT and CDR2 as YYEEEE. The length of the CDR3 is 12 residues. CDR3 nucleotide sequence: TGTGCCAGCAGCTTAATGCGGACTGAAGCTTTCTTT. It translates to CASSLMRTEAFF.